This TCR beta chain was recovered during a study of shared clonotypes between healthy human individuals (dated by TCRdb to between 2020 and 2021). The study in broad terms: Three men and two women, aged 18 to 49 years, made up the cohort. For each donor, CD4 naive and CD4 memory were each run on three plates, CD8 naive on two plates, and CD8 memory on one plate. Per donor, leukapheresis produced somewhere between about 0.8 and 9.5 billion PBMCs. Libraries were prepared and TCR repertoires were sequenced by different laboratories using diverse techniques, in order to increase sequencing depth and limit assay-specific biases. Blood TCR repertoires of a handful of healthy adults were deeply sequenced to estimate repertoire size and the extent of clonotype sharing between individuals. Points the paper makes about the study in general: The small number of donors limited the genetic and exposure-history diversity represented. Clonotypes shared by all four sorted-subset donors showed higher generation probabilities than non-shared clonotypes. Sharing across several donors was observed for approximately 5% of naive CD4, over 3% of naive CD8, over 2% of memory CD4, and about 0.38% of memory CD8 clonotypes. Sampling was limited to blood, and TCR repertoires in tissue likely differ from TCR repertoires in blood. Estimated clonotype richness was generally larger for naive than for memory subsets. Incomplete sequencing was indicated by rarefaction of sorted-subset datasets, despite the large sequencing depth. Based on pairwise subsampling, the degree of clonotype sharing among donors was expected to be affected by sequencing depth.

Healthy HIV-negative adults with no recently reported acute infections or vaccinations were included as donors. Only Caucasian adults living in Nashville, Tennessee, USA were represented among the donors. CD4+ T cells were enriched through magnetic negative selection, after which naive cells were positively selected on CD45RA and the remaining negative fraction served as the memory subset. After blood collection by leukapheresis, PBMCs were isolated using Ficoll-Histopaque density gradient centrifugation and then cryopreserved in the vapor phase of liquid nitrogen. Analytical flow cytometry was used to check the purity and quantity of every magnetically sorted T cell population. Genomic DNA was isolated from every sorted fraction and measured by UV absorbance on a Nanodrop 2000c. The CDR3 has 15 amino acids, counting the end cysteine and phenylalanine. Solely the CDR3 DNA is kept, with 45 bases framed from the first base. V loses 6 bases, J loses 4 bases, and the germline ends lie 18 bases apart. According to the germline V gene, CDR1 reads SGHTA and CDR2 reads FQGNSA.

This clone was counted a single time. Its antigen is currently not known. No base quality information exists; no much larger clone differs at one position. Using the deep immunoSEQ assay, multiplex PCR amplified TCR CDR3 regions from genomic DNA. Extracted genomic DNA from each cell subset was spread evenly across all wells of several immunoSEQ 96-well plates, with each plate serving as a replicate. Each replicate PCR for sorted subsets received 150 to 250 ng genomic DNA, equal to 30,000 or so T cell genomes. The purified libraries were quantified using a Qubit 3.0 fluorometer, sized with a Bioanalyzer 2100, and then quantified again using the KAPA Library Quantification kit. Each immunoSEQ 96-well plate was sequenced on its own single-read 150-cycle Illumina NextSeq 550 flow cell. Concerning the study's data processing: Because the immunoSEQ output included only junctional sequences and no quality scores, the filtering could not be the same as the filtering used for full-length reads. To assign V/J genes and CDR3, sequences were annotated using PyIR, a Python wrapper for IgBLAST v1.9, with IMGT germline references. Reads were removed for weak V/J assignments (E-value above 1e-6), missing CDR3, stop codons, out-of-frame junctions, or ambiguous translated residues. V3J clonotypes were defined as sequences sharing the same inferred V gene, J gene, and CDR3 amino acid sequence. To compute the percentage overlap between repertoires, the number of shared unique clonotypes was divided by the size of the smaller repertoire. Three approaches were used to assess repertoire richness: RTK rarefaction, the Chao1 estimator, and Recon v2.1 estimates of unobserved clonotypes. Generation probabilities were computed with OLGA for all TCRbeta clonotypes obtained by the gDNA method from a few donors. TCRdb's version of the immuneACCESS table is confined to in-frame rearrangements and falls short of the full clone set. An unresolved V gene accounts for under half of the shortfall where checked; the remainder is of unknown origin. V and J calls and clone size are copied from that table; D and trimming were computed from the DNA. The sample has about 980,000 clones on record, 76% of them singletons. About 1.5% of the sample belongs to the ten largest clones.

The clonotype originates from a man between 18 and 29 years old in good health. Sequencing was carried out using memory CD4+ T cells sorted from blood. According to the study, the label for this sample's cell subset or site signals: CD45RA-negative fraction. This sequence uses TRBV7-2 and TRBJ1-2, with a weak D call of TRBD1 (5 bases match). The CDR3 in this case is CASSLSQGPAYGYTF. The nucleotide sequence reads TGTGCCAGCAGTTTAAGCCAGGGACCCGCCTATGGCTACACCTTC.